The clone carrying this TCR beta chain was detected many times. Antigen: not known. Using its own MiXCR run on the reads, TCRdb lists one record per CDR3 protein. This sample has roughly 990,000 distinct CDR3 sequences, with roughly 30% found just once. This entry is derived from a study of T cell repertoires in cytomegalovirus infection. Whole-study results and caveats: HLA-C-restricted CMV-specific TCR beta clonotypes prevailed in the ex vivo response.

There are 14 residues in the CDR3. J lost 8 bases, V lost 4 bases, and 11 bases had no gene match. The germline V gene has CDR1 MNHNS and CDR2 SASEGT. The sequence was collected from a human donor in good health (CMV status not recorded). Some clones in this sample may be carry-over from other donors' samples. The material sequenced was cultured CD8+ T cells from PBMCs, taken from culture after CMV antigen stimulation. V is TRBV6-1 and J is TRBJ2-7, with 7 nucleotides matching TRBD1. DNA for the CDR3: TGTGCCAGCAGTGTACCGGGACAGATGGTTAAGCAGTACTTC. Amino acids: CASSVPGQMVKQYF.